The text below deals with one T cell receptor beta chain. This record belongs to a study of blood T cell repertoires in COVID-19. Study information: Specimens from acute and convalescent COVID-19 originated in the United States, Italy and Spain. Sample material is recorded as cDNA or gDNA derived from T cells, B-cell-depleted T cells, or PBMCs.

Source study methods: Counts of nucleated cells, estimated from reference gene primer amplification, were obtained. Clones were sequenced by immunoSEQ multiplex PCR, and TCRdb holds only the in-frame ones, with some missing. That table supplies the V and J calls and clone size; D and trimming were determined from the DNA. The sample carries approximately 70,000 clones, about 91% recorded once. Germline CDR1 is LGHDT and CDR2 is YNNKEL (reference sequence). After removal of 0 bases from V and 7 bases from J, the junction contained 17 bases not matched to a gene. The CDR3 spans 19 residues. Sequencing used peripheral blood. The clonotype comes from a human donor with active COVID-19. The donor label of this sample is uncertain. This chain connects TRBV3-1 (or the pseudogene TRBV3-2) to TRBJ2-1, with 8 bases fitting TRBD2. The CDR3, as DNA: TGTGCCAGCAGCCAAGAAAGGGTAACTAGCGGAGAGGACTGGAATGAGCAGTTCTTC. Amino acid sequence: CASSQERVTSGEDWNEQFF.